This TCR beta chain is drawn from a study of T cell responses to AZD1222 COVID-19 vaccine. Regarding the study as a whole: Sampling that yielded the repertoires occurred only after the peak T cell response. Receipt of two AZD1222 doses was followed by a rise in Spike-specific TCR breadth and depth. Donor demographics were predominantly white British with a female majority; clonal diversity may be underestimated. As reported, nearly half of all spike-specific TCRs target variant regions that are unmutated.

About this clone itself: Its target is unknown.

Using immunoSEQ multiplex PCR, the repertoire was profiled, and TCRdb retains in-frame clones only, with some absent. The table shows 92,000 or so clones, with approximately 87% occurring only once. V was cut by 1 base and J by 3 bases, with 10 bases left in between. The CDR3 extends over 14 amino acids. Germline CDR1 and CDR2: MDHEN and SYDVKM. The chain employs TRBV28 and TRBJ2-7, with a weak D call TRBD1 (6 bases). The sequences come from peripheral blood, collected on day 0 of AZD1222 vaccination. The receptor's source is an adult in good health. CDR3 residues: CASSLYTGNYEQYF. CDR3 DNA: TGTGCCAGCAGTTTATATACAGGGAACTACGAGCAGTACTTC.